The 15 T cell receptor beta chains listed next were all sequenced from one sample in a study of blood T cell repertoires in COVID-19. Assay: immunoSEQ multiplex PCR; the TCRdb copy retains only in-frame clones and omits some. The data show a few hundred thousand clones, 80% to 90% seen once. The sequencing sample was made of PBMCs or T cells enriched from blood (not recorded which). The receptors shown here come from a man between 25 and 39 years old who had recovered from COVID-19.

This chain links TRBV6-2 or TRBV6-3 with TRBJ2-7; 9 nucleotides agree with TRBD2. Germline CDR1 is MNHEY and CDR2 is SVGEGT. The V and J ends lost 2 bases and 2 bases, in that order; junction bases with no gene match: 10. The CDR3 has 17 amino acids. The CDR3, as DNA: TGTGCCAGCAGTTACGAGCCGGGACTAGCTCCCACCTACGAGCAGTACTTC. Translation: CASSYEPGLAPTYEQYF.

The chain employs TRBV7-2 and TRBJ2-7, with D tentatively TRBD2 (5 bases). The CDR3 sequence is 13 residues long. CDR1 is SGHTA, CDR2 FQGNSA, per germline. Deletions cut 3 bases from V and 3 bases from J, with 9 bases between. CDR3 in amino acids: CASSFSRGYEQYF. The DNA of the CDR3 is TGTGCCAGCAGCTTTTCCCGGGGCTACGAGCAGTACTTC.

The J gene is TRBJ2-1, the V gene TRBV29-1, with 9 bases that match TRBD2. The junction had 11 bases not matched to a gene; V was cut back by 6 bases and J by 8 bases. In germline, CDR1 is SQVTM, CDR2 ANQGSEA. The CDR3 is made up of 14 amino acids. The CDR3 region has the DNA TGCAGCGTGGGGGGCGGGAGGGCCGCGTATGAGCAGTTCTTC. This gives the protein CSVGGGRAAYEQFF.

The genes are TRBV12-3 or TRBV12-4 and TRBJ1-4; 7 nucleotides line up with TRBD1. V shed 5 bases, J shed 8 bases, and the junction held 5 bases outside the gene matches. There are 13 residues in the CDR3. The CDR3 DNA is TGTGCCAGCAGTCCGGGGACAGTGGAAAAACTGTTTTTT. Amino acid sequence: CASSPGTVEKLFF.

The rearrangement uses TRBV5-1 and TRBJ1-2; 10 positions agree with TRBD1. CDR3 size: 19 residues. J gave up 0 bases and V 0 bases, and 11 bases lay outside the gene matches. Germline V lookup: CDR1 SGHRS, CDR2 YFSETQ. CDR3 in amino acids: CASSLAFLRQGAANYGYTF. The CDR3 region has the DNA TGCGCCAGCAGCTTGGCTTTTTTGAGACAGGGGGCAGCTAACTATGGCTACACCTTC. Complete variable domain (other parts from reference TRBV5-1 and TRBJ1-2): KAGVTQTPRYLIKTRGQQVTLSCSPISGHRSVSWYQQTPGQGLQFLFEYFSETQRNKGNFPGRFSGRQFSNSRSEMNVSTLELGDSALYLCASSLAFLRQGAANYGYTFGSGTRLTVV.

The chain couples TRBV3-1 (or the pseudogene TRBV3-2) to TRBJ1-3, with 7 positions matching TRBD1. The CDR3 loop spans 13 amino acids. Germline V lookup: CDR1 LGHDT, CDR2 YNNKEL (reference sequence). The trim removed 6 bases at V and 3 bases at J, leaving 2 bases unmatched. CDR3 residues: CASRHRGGNTIYF. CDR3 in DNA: TGTGCCAGCAGGCACAGGGGTGGAAACACCATATATTTT.

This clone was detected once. The CDR3 protein is CASSSSLAGYTF. For the CDR3, the DNA is TGTGCCAGCAGTTCCAGTTTAGCGGGCTACACCTTC. V gene TRBV28 combines with J gene TRBJ1-2; D is unclear. Germline V gene sequence: CDR1 MDHEN, CDR2 SYDVKM. Trimming pared 4 bases from V and 8 bases from J, leaving 11 bases between. The CDR3 is 12 amino acids.

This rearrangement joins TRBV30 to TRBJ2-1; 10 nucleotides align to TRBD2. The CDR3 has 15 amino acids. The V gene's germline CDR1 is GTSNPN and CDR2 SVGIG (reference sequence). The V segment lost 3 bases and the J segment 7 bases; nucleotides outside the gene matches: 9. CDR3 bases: TGTGCCTGGAGCGAGGGGCTAGCGGGAGAAAATGAGCAGTTCTTC. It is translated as CAWSEGLAGENEQFF.

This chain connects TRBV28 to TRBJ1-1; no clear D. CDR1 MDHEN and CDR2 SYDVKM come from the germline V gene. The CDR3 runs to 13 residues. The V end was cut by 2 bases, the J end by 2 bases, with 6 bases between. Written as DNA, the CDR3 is TGTGCCAGCAGTTTAAAGACTAACACTGAAGCTTTCTTT. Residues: CASSLKTNTEAFF.

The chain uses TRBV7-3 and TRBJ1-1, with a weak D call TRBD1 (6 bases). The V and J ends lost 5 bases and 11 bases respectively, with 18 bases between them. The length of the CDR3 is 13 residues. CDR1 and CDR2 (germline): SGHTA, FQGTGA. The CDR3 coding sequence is TGTGCCAGCAGCCCTCGGGAAGGGGGAATCGCTTTCTTT. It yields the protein CASSPREGGIAFF.

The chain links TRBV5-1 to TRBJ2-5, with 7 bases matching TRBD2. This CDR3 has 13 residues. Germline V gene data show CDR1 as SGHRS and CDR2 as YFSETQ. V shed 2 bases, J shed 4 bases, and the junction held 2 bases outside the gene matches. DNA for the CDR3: TGCGCCAGCAGCTTTCGGGAGGTAGAGACCCAGTACTTC. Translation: CASSFREVETQYF.

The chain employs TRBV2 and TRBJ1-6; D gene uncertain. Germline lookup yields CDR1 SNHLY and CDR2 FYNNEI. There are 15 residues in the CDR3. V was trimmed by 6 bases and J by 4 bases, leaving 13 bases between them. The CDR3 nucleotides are TGTGCCAGCAGCCCGACGGAGTTATATAATTCACCCCTCCACTTT. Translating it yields CASSPTELYNSPLHF.

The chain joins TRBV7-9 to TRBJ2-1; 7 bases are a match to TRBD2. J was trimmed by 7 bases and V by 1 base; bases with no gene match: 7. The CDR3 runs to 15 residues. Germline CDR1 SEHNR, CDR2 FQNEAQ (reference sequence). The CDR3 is CASSLVELGGNEQFF. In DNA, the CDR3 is TGTGCCAGCAGCTTAGTGGAGCTGGGGGGGAATGAGCAGTTCTTC. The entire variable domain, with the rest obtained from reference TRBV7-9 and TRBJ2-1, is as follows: DTGVSQNPRHKITKRGQNVTFRCDPISEHNRLYWYRQTLGQGPEFLTYFQNEAQLEKSRLLSDRFSAERPKGSFSTLEIQRTEQGDSAMYLCASSLVELGGNEQFFGPGTRLTVL.

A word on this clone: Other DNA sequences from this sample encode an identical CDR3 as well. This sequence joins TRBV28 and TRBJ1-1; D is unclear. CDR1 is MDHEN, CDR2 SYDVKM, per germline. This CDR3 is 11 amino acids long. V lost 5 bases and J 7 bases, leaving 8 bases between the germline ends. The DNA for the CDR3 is TGTGCCAGCAGTCACACGGGTGAAGCTTTCTTT. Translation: CASSHTGEAFF.

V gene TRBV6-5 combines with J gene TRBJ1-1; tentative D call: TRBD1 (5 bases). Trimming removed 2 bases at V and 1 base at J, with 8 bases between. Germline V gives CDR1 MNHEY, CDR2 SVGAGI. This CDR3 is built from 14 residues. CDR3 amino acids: CASSYPDRNTEAFF. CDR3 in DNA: TGTGCCAGCAGTTACCCCGACAGGAACACTGAAGCTTTCTTT.